This entry describes one T cell receptor beta chain. Looked up from germline, CDR1 is SGHVS and CDR2 is FQNEAQ. V was cut by 1 base and J by 0 bases, with 10 bases left in between. CDR3 length equals 15 residues. Using a J-beta primer mix together with a sample-barcoded 5' primer, a second PCR was run for roughly 6 to 12 cycles. TCRdb fed the 5' RACE reads into MiXCR, producing one record per CDR3 protein. The sample carries about 940,000 distinct CDR3 sequences, about 44% recorded once. These data are taken from a study of blood T cells in healthy people across ages. The source of this sequence is a man in his thirties or forties in good health. This chain links TRBV7-8 with TRBJ2-7; D is ambiguous. The sequenced sample consisted of blood. The CDR3 DNA is TGTGCCAGCAGCTTAGTCCAGGAGTACTCCTACGAGCAGTACTTC. Its protein product is CASSLVQEYSYEQYF. The variable domain in full, with the rest retrieved from reference TRBV7-8 and TRBJ2-7, is GAGVSQSPRYKVAKRGQDVALRCDPISGHVSLFWYQQALGQGPEFLTYFQNEAQLDKSGLPSDRFFAERPEGSVSTLKIQRTQQEDSAVYLCASSLVQEYSYEQYFGPGTRLTVT.